Sequencing of this T cell receptor beta chain was carried out in a study of cytomegalovirus exposure and HLA in healthy donors. Study results and caveats: It was 150 to 200 TCR beta chains that were listed as cytomegalovirus-associated. Versus the approximately 700-donor mean, an Asian-associated ancestry cluster reportedly showed fewer N-insertions in a later analysis.

In the PCR, 60 Vbeta and 13 Jbeta primers were used. Produced via immunoSEQ multiplex PCR; TCRdb's table is partial and in-frame only. Among roughly 110,000 clones listed, around 75% were seen once. About this clone itself: Antigen: not known.

The TCR originated in a woman in her 30s in good health and CMV-seronegative. Sequenced material: PBMCs.

The CDR3 sequence is CASSEVGLVAEDPLQYF. The DNA of the CDR3 is TGTGCCAGCAGTGAAGTCGGCTTGGTAGCGGAGGACCCCTTACAGTATTTT. V is TRBV6-1 and J is TRBJ2-3, with D perhaps TRBD2 (6 bases). This CDR3 region has 17 residues. Between the trimmed V and J ends, which lost 1 base and 12 bases, there was a span of 26 bases. Germline CDR1 is MNHNS and CDR2 is SASEGT.